The 12 T cell receptor beta chains below come from one sample, sequenced in a study of blood T cell repertoires in COVID-19. Libraries were prepared by immunoSEQ multiplex PCR; TCRdb keeps only in-frame clonotypes and omits some of them. Of 220,000 or so clones in the sample, about 85% were seen once. Sequencing was done on a sample of peripheral blood. The receptors were sampled from a middle-aged man who had recovered from COVID-19.

V gene TRBV18 combines with J gene TRBJ2-3; TRBD1 matches 9 bases. After removal of 4 bases from V and 3 bases from J, the junction contained 8 bases not matched to a gene. The length of the CDR3 is 16 residues. Per germline, CDR1 KGHSH and CDR2 LQKENI. As DNA, the CDR3 is TGTGCCAGCTCACAACTCGGACAGGGGACGACAGATACGCAGTATTTT. It yields the protein CASSQLGQGTTDTQYF.

V gene TRBV6-2 or TRBV6-3 combines with J gene TRBJ2-7; D is ambiguous. This CDR3 region has 14 residues. V was shortened by 5 bases and J by 5 bases, with 16 bases between the two germline ends. In germline, CDR1 is MNHEY, CDR2 SVGEGT. The CDR3 sequence is CASSALGVGHEQYF. CDR3 DNA: TGTGCCAGCAGTGCCCTCGGCGTGGGCCACGAGCAGTACTTC.

The chain links TRBV11-2 to TRBJ2-7; D is unclear. Germline V CDR1 and CDR2: SGHAT, FQNNGV. The V end was cut by 1 base, the J end by 0 bases, with 10 bases between. The CDR3 has 15 amino acids. The CDR3 nucleotides read TGTGCCAGCAGCTTAGTTAGAGTGAGCTCCTACGAGCAGTACTTC. Its translation: CASSLVRVSSYEQYF.

The rearrangement uses TRBV5-1 and TRBJ2-2; 10 bases fit TRBD2. CDR3 size: 18 residues. The trim removed 1 base at V and 4 bases at J, leaving 10 bases unmatched. Germline lookup yields CDR1 SGHRS and CDR2 YFSETQ. The CDR3 DNA reads TGCGCCAGCAGCTTGTTCTTAGCGGGAGGTAGTGTCACCGGGGAGCTGTTTTTT. Translation: CASSLFLAGGSVTGELFF.

This clone turned up a few times. The rearrangement uses TRBV3-1 (or the pseudogene TRBV3-2) and TRBJ1-2; D remains unclear. In germline, CDR1 is LGHDT, CDR2 YNNKEL (reference sequence). V shed 1 base and J shed 9 bases, with 6 bases lying between them. The CDR3 is made up of 11 amino acids. The CDR3, as DNA: TGTGCCAGCAGCCAAGCCGTCCGCTACACCTTC. Translating it yields CASSQAVRYTF.

The chain is built from TRBV7-6 and TRBJ2-7, with D tentatively TRBD1 (5 bases). The V end lost 5 bases, the J end lost 0 bases, and 14 bases lay between the germline ends. The CDR3 contains 15 residues. In germline, CDR1 is SGHVS, CDR2 FNYEAQ. The CDR3 region is CASSQGRGNSYEQYF. CDR3 bases: TGTGCCAGCAGCCAGGGTAGGGGTAACTCCTACGAGCAGTACTTC.

V and J are TRBV28 and TRBJ2-7, with TRBD2 matching 8 bases. There are 16 residues in the CDR3. The germline V gene encodes CDR1 MDHEN and CDR2 SYDVKM. Unmatched junction bases numbered 13, after V lost 6 bases and J lost 3 bases. CDR3 sequence (DNA): TGTGCCAGCAGCCCTCGGGGTAGCGGGATATTCTACGAGCAGTACTTC. It encodes CASSPRGSGIFYEQYF.

This chain connects TRBV9 to TRBJ1-1; the match to TRBD1 covers 7 bases. V shed 0 bases and J 3 bases; nucleotides not matched to a gene: 5. The CDR3 consists of 15 residues. Per the germline V gene, CDR1 is SGDLS and CDR2 is YYNGEE. The CDR3 bases are TGTGCCAGCAGCGTAGGGGGACAGAGTGACACTGAAGCTTTCTTT. Its protein product is CASSVGGQSDTEAFF.

This chain links TRBV5-8 with TRBJ1-3; weak D call: TRBD1 (6 bases). The V gene lost 4 bases and the J gene lost 4 bases, with 12 bases spanning the gap. Per germline, CDR1 SGHTS and CDR2 YDEGEE. The CDR3 spans 14 residues. The CDR3 is CASSRTGLGNTIYF. CDR3 nucleotide sequence: TGTGCCAGCAGCCGTACAGGGCTAGGAAACACCATATATTTT.

V and J are TRBV11-3 and TRBJ2-7; the match to TRBD2 covers 7 bases. Trimming removed 3 bases from V and 6 bases from J; junction bases left unmatched: 5. The germline V gene has CDR1 SGHNT and CDR2 YENEEA. The CDR3 sequence is 13 residues long. The CDR3 sequence: CASSLRLAGEQYF. In DNA form, the CDR3 reads TGTGCCAGCAGCTTGAGACTAGCCGGCGAGCAGTACTTC.

This chain uses TRBV4-1 with TRBJ2-2; TRBD2 matches 9 bases. CDR1 MGHRA and CDR2 YSYEKL come from the germline V gene. Unmatched junction bases numbered 14, after V lost 0 bases and J lost 15 bases. The CDR3 runs 16 residues. The CDR3 coding sequence is TGCGCCAGCAGCCAAGACCGAATTACTAGCGGGTCGATTGTGTTTTTT. It translates to CASSQDRITSGSIVFF.

The gene calls are TRBV7-9 and TRBJ2-7; 8 bases agree with TRBD2. The trim removed 5 bases at V and 3 bases at J, leaving 9 bases unmatched. The germline V gene has CDR1 SEHNR and CDR2 FQNEAQ (reference sequence). The CDR3 length is 15 residues. CDR3 DNA: TGTGCCAGCAGCCCAGACAGCGGGAGCCTCTACGAGCAGTACTTC. Its protein product is CASSPDSGSLYEQYF.